Shown below are 11 T cell receptor beta chains from a single sample sequenced in a study of blood T cell repertoires in COVID-19 (dated by TCRdb to 2020 to 2022). Library generation was performed with the immunoSEQ multiplex PCR assay. TCRdb obtained this table from immuneACCESS and retained in-frame rearrangements with V and J assigned. These tables miss some clones; where compared with another copy, unresolved V genes account for less than half of the shortfall, and the remainder is unexplained. This sample has about 170,000 clones in its table, and approximately 90% of those were observed once. More than 2% of the sample belongs to the ten largest clones. The specimen was peripheral blood. The receptors shown here come from a man aged 45-60 years who had recovered from COVID-19.

This chain uses TRBV6-5 with TRBJ2-1; 11 bases align to TRBD2. CDR3 size: 15 residues. Germline V gene sequence: CDR1 MNHEY, CDR2 SVGAGI. Losses at the gene ends were 4 bases for V and 5 bases for J; bases not matched to a gene: 4. The CDR3 protein is CASSSSGGLHNEQFF. CDR3 coding DNA: TGTGCCAGCAGTTCTAGCGGGGGGCTACACAATGAGCAGTTCTTC.

The chain carries TRBV5-1 and TRBJ2-1; D not certain. Germline V gene sequence: CDR1 SGHRS, CDR2 YFSETQ. The V gene lost 4 bases and the J gene lost 4 bases, with 9 bases spanning the gap. CDR3 length: 13 residues. The CDR3, as DNA: TGCGCCAGCAGCCTGGACGGGTACAATGAGCAGTTCTTC. Translating gives CASSLDGYNEQFF.

The CDR3 region has the DNA TGTGCCAGTAGTTCCGGGACAGGGTTATTGGGTCAGCCCCAGCATTTT. This translates into CASSSGTGLLGQPQHF. The chain couples TRBV19 to TRBJ1-5, with TRBD1 identical over 9 bases. The ends lost 5 bases at V and 6 bases at J; junction bases unmatched: 11. The CDR3 spans 16 residues. The germline V gene encodes CDR1 LNHDA and CDR2 SQIVND (reference sequence).

V and J are TRBV7-9 and TRBJ1-4, with D perhaps matching TRBD1 (5 bases). The CDR3 is 17 residues long. CDR1 and CDR2 (germline): SEHNR, FQNEAQ (reference sequence). The germline V and J ends were trimmed by 1 base and 0 bases, with 12 bases remaining between them. As DNA, the CDR3 is TGTGCCAGCAGCTTAGGGCAGGGTGGAACAACTAATGAAAAACTGTTTTTT. Its translation is CASSLGQGGTTNEKLFF.

The chain joins TRBV5-1 to TRBJ2-3; TRBD1 matches 9 bases. The ends lost 4 bases at V and 3 bases at J; junction bases unmatched: 6. Germline CDR1 reads SGHRS; CDR2 reads YFSETQ. The CDR3 covers 15 residues. CDR3 DNA sequence: TGCGCCAGCAGCCTGGGACAGGGATGGACAGATACGCAGTATTTT. It codes for CASSLGQGWTDTQYF.

Only a few counts were recorded for this clone. This chain links TRBV7-8 with TRBJ2-7, with 12 bases lining up with TRBD2. J lost 2 bases, V lost 5 bases, and 4 bases had no gene match. CDR3 size: 15 residues. Germline CDR1 SGHVS, CDR2 FQNEAQ. The CDR3 loop reads CASSKRTSGTYEQYF. The CDR3 nucleotides are TGTGCCAGCAGCAAGAGGACTAGCGGGACCTACGAGCAGTACTTC.

The CDR3 DNA sequence: TGCGCCAGCAGCTTGGTTCGCAGGGAGGGGGAGACCCAGTACTTC. It yields the protein CASSLVRREGETQYF. The chain has TRBV5-1 and TRBJ2-5; the match to TRBD2 covers 7 bases. From germline, CDR1 is SGHRS and CDR2 YFSETQ. J lost 5 bases, V lost 0 bases, and 7 bases had no gene match. The CDR3 extends over 15 amino acids. Full variable domain (rest looked up from reference TRBV5-1 and TRBJ2-5): KAGVTQTPRYLIKTRGQQVTLSCSPISGHRSVSWYQQTPGQGLQFLFEYFSETQRNKGNFPGRFSGRQFSNSRSEMNVSTLELGDSALYLCASSLVRREGETQYFGPGTRLLVL.

The CDR3 sequence: CASSPGGAGANVLTF. DNA for the CDR3: TGTGCCAGCTCACCAGGAGGGGCTGGGGCCAACGTCCTGACTTTC. The chain has TRBV18 and TRBJ2-6; TRBD2 might be the D (6 bases). V lost 2 bases, J lost 2 bases, and 7 bases lay in between. The V gene's germline CDR1 is KGHSH and CDR2 LQKENI. The CDR3 loop spans 15 amino acids.

The J gene is TRBJ2-7, the V gene TRBV28; TRBD2 matches at 10 bases. With 1 base clipped from V and 3 bases from J, the junction kept 0 bases outside the gene matches. This CDR3 region has 14 residues. Germline V lookup: CDR1 MDHEN, CDR2 SYDVKM. The CDR3 sequence is CASSLSSGGYEQYF. The CDR3 DNA reads as TGTGCCAGCAGTTTATCTAGCGGGGGCTACGAGCAGTACTTC.

J is TRBJ1-5 and V is TRBV19; D not resolved. CDR1 is LNHDA, CDR2 SQIVND, per germline (reference sequence). This CDR3 has 15 residues. The V and J ends lost 6 bases and 2 bases respectively, with 14 bases between them. The CDR3 sequence is CASSRAQGGNQPQHF. The DNA for the CDR3 is TGTGCCAGTAGCAGAGCCCAAGGAGGCAATCAGCCCCAGCATTTT.

DNA for the CDR3: TGTGCCAGCAGTGGTCAGGGGTGGTACGAAGCTTTCTTT. It codes for CASSGQGWYEAFF. The chain employs TRBV6-2 or TRBV6-3 and TRBJ1-1, with a possible D match to TRBD1 (6 bases). The CDR3 covers 13 residues. V shed 5 bases and J shed 8 bases, with 15 bases lying between them. The germline V gene has CDR1 MNHEY and CDR2 SVGEGT.